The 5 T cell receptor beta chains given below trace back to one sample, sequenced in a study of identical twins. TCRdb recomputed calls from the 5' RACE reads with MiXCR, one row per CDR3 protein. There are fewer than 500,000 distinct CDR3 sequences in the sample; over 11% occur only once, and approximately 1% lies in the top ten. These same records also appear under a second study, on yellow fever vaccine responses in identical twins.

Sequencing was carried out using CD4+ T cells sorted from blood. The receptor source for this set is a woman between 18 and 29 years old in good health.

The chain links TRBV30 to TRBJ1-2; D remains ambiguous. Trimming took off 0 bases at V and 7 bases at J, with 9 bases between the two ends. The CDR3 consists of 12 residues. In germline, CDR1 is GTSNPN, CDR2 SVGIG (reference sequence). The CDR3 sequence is CAWSVQTLGYTF. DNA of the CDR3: TGTGCCTGGAGTGTACAGACCCTTGGCTACACCTTC.

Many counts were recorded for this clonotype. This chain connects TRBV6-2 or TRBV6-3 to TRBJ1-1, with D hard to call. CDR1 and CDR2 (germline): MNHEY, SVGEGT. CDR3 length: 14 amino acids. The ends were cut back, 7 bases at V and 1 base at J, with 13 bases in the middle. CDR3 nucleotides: TGTGCCAGCACCATCAAGAGCCAGAACACTGAAGCTTTCTTT. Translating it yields CASTIKSQNTEAFF.

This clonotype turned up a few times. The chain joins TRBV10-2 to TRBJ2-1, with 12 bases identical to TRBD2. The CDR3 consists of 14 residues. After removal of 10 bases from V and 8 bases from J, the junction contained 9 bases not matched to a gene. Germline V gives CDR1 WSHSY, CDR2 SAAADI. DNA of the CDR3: TGCGCCACCTGGGGGCTAGCGGGAGGGCATGAGCAGTTCTTC. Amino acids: CATWGLAGGHEQFF.

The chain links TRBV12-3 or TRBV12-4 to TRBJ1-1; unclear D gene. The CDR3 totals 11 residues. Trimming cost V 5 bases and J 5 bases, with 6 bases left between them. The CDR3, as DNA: TGTGCCAGCAGTCACAGAACTGAAGCTTTCTTT. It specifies CASSHRTEAFF.

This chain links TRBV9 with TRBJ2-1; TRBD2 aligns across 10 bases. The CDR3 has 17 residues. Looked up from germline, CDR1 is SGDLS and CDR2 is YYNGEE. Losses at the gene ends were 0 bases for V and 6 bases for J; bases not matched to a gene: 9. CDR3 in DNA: TGTGCCAGCAGCGTAGAGTTGTGGGCTAGCGGGGGCAATGAGCAGTTCTTC. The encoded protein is CASSVELWASGGNEQFF.